Described below is a single T cell receptor (beta chain) sequence and its context. As yet, its antigen is unknown. The data were obtained in a study of beta chain features in type 1 diabetes. On the study more broadly: There was similarity between patients and healthy donors in age, gender and cell yields.

General observations from the study: A greater similarity of naive, central memory and Treg TCRB repertoires was seen among patients than among healthy donors.

The V end was cut by 1 base, the J end by 13 bases, with 5 bases between. CDR1 is SGHTA, CDR2 FQGNSA, per germline. The CDR3 covers 11 residues. CD4+ naive, central memory, regulatory and stem cell-like memory cells were sorted via CD45RO/CCR7/CD25/CD127/CD95/CD27. The entirety of the isolated RNA underwent reverse transcription, so expressed TCRB transcripts were sequenced. The table came from immunoSEQ multiplex PCR; TCRdb's copy has only in-frame clones and leaves some out. In the table there are about 450,000 clones, 9.5% to 12% of which are singletons. The source material was naive CD4+ T cells from blood. The sequence was obtained from a woman aged 18-30 years in good health. The V gene is TRBV7-2, the J gene TRBJ1-6; D may be TRBD1 (5 bases). CDR3 sequence (DNA): TGTGCCAGCAGCTTAGGGGGCCCCCTCCACTTT. Residues: CASSLGGPLHF.